This T cell receptor beta chain comes out of a study of T cell changes during pregnancy in multiple sclerosis. Generated by immunoSEQ multiplex PCR, the TCRdb table keeps only in-frame clones and is missing some. The table lists over 30,000 clones, 91% of them singletons. The CDR3 spans 13 residues. V gave up 10 bases and J gave up 3 bases, with 12 bases separating them. Germline CDR1 MNHNS, CDR2 SASEGT. This receptor was identified in a female donor in good health, enrolled as a control in a pregnancy study. The chain joins TRBV6-1 to TRBJ2-2, with D perhaps matching TRBD2 (6 bases). The sequencing here drew on CD4+ T cells from peripheral blood mononuclear cells, taken in the third trimester of pregnancy. As DNA, the CDR3 is TGTGCCACTAGGAGGGACCACACCGGGGAGCTGTTTTTT. Translating gives CATRRDHTGELFF.